The 26 T cell receptor beta chains below all came from one sample that was sequenced in a study of cytomegalovirus exposure and HLA in healthy donors. Sequencing used immunoSEQ multiplex PCR; TCRdb keeps in-frame clones, though not all of them. The data hold some 160,000 clones, with approximately 90% observed a single time. Sequenced input: PBMCs. These TCRs come from a man aged 18 to 30 in good health and CMV-seronegative.

A few counts support this clone. The chain employs TRBV28 and TRBJ1-5; tentative D call: TRBD1 (5 bases). Looked up from germline, CDR1 is MDHEN and CDR2 is SYDVKM. The CDR3 runs to 18 residues. Trimming stripped 6 bases from V and 2 bases from J, with 23 bases between. CDR3 amino acids: CASSHNSRASSRNQPQHF. The DNA for the CDR3 is TGTGCCAGCAGCCACAACTCCAGGGCATCCTCCCGCAATCAGCCCCAGCATTTT.

V gene TRBV27 combines with J gene TRBJ2-3; perhaps TRBD1 as D (6 bases). The CDR3 is 15 residues long. From germline, CDR1 is MNHEY and CDR2 SMNVEV (reference sequence). Trimming removed 5 bases at V and 1 base at J, with 13 bases between. The CDR3 DNA sequence: TGTGCCAGCAGTACCACAGGGTCACGCACAGATACGCAGTATTTT. Translated: CASSTTGSRTDTQYF.

This clone was recorded only once. The chain recombines TRBV28 with TRBJ1-2; a possible D gene is TRBD1 (6 bases). The V gene lost 5 bases and the J gene lost 6 bases, with 16 bases spanning the gap. The length of the CDR3 is 14 residues. Germline CDR1 is MDHEN and CDR2 is SYDVKM. CDR3 nucleotide sequence: TGTGCCAGCAGTCCGCCACAGGGATACCATGGCTACACCTTC. It translates to CASSPPQGYHGYTF.

The rearrangement links TRBV5-1 to TRBJ2-5; perhaps TRBD2 as D (5 bases). Between the trimmed V and J ends, which lost 5 bases and 2 bases, there was a span of 10 bases. The CDR3 has 13 residues. Looked up from germline, CDR1 is SGHRS and CDR2 is YFSETQ. In DNA, the CDR3 is TGCGCCAGCAGACCGGGATTACAAGAGACCCAGTACTTC. Encoded protein: CASRPGLQETQYF. The full variable domain, rest sourced from reference TRBV5-1 and TRBJ2-5, is KAGVTQTPRYLIKTRGQQVTLSCSPISGHRSVSWYQQTPGQGLQFLFEYFSETQRNKGNFPGRFSGRQFSNSRSEMNVSTLELGDSALYLCASRPGLQETQYFGPGTRLLVL.

This clone has just a few counts. This chain links TRBV18 with TRBJ1-2; the match to TRBD1 covers 9 bases. Trimming took 2 bases from V and 5 from J; bases not matched to a gene: 6. Germline V CDR1 and CDR2: KGHSH, LQKENI. This CDR3 is built from 15 residues. DNA of the CDR3: TGTGCCAGCTCACCATCTTCCGGGACAGGGTATGGCTACACCTTC. Its translation is CASSPSSGTGYGYTF.

The V and J genes are TRBV4-1 and TRBJ2-7; a weak D match, TRBD1 (6 bases). Germline CDR1 reads MGHRA; CDR2 reads YSYEKL. The CDR3 runs 15 residues. V gave up 4 bases and J gave up 2 bases, with 15 bases separating them. The CDR3 loop is CASSPSGHQTYEQYF. The CDR3 bases are TGCGCCAGCAGCCCTTCGGGACACCAGACCTACGAGCAGTACTTC.

This chain links TRBV14 with TRBJ1-5, with D possibly matching TRBD1 (5 bases). The germline V and J ends were trimmed by 0 bases and 7 bases, with 7 bases remaining between them. This CDR3 comprises 13 residues. The germline CDR1 and CDR2 sequences are SGHDN and FVKESK. The CDR3 is CASSQDPGQPQHF. CDR3 nucleotides: TGTGCCAGCAGCCAAGATCCAGGGCAGCCCCAGCATTTT.

V gene TRBV5-1 combines with J gene TRBJ2-2, with D possibly being TRBD1 (6 bases). This CDR3 has 15 residues. The V end was cut by 2 bases, the J end by 5 bases, with 13 bases between. CDR1 and CDR2 from the germline V gene are SGHRS and YFSETQ. The CDR3 DNA reads TGCGCCAGCAGCTTTTCGGCAGGGGAAACCGGGGAGCTGTTTTTT. Translation: CASSFSAGETGELFF.

The chain recombines TRBV18 with TRBJ1-5, with D unclear. V lost 3 bases and J lost 4, with 7 bases in between. Germline V gene lookup returns CDR1 KGHSH and CDR2 LQKENI. The CDR3 is 13 residues long. The CDR3 region is CASSPAENQPQHF. CDR3 bases: TGTGCCAGCTCACCGGCAGAAAATCAGCCCCAGCATTTT.

This clone was found a few times. The chain employs TRBV7-9 and TRBJ1-2, with a weak D call TRBD1 (5 bases). With 7 bases removed from V and 2 bases from J, the gap between germline ends came to 14 bases. CDR3 length: 14 amino acids. Germline CDR1 SEHNR, CDR2 FQNEAQ (reference sequence). In DNA form, the CDR3 reads TGTGCCAGCACCTCTCCCGGGGGGAACTATGGCTACACCTTC. Translated: CASTSPGGNYGYTF.

V is TRBV27 and J is TRBJ2-5; TRBD1 might be the D (5 bases). Between the trimmed V and J ends, which lost 5 bases and 3 bases, there was a span of 13 bases. The CDR3 sequence is 14 residues long. In germline, CDR1 is MNHEY, CDR2 SMNVEV (reference sequence). The chain's CDR3 is CASSPRKGEETQYF. CDR3 nucleotide sequence: TGTGCCAGCAGTCCCCGTAAAGGGGAAGAGACCCAGTACTTC.

This rearrangement joins TRBV5-4 to TRBJ2-1; 11 nucleotides line up with TRBD2. V was pared by 5 bases and J by 7 bases, with 20 bases of the junction left unmatched. CDR3 size: 19 residues. CDR1 is SGHNT, CDR2 YYREEE, per germline (reference sequence). The CDR3 bases are TGTGCCAGCAGAGCTTTGACAGCCAGCCTACTAGCGGGGGTGAATGAGCAGTTCTTC. This sequence encodes CASRALTASLLAGVNEQFF. Full variable domain (remainder filled in from reference TRBV5-4 and TRBJ2-1): ETGVTQSPTHLIKTRGQQVTLRCSSQSGHNTVSWYQQALGQGPQFIFQYYREEENGRGNFPPRFSGLQFPNYSSELNVNALELDDSALYLCASRALTASLLAGVNEQFFGPGTRLTVL.

V and J are TRBV27 and TRBJ2-3, with 9 bases identical to TRBD1. The CDR3 consists of 15 residues. Germline CDR1 and CDR2: MNHEY and SMNVEV (reference sequence). Trimming took 3 bases from V and 1 from J; bases not matched to a gene: 2. Here the CDR3 DNA reads TGTGCCAGCAGTTTCGGGGACAGGGGCACAGATACGCAGTATTTT. Translation: CASSFGDRGTDTQYF.

This clone was picked up one time. The J gene is TRBJ2-1, the V gene TRBV2; D not resolved. The ends were cut back, 4 bases at V and 6 bases at J, with 7 bases in the middle. The CDR3 loop spans 12 amino acids. Per the germline V gene, CDR1 is SNHLY and CDR2 is FYNNEI. The CDR3 loop is CASSVIFNEQFF. Written as DNA, the CDR3 is TGTGCCAGCAGTGTAATCTTCAATGAGCAGTTCTTC.

J is TRBJ2-7 and V is TRBV9; 11 bases map to TRBD2. The germline V gene has CDR1 SGDLS and CDR2 YYNGEE. The length of the CDR3 is 14 residues. Germline trimming cut 2 bases from V and 4 bases from J; bases unmatched to any gene: 2. The CDR3 here is CASSVGLAVYEQYF. CDR3 sequence (DNA): TGTGCCAGCAGCGTGGGACTAGCGGTATACGAGCAGTACTTC.

J is TRBJ1-5 and V is TRBV11-2, with TRBD1 as a possible D gene (6 bases). The CDR3 contains 16 residues. V lost 4 bases and J 0 bases, leaving 13 bases between the germline ends. Germline V gives CDR1 SGHAT, CDR2 FQNNGV. In DNA form, the CDR3 reads TGTGCCAGCAGCTCGAGTATCAGGGGTAGCAATCAGCCCCAGCATTTT. It codes for CASSSSIRGSNQPQHF.

The V call is TRBV5-1, the J call TRBJ1-2; D is ambiguous. V lost 0 bases and J lost 7, with 13 bases in between. Germline V CDR1 and CDR2: SGHRS, YFSETQ. The CDR3 sequence is 14 residues long. CDR3 residues: CASSLVGARFGYTF. In nucleotides, the CDR3 is TGCGCCAGCAGCTTGGTAGGAGCACGGTTTGGCTACACCTTC.

V gene TRBV21-1 combines with J gene TRBJ2-7; the D call in the table, TRBD2, was not verified against the DNA. TRBV21-1 is an annotated pseudogene. The CDR3 runs to 16 residues. The CDR3 region is CASSKAGSRGGYEQYV. The DNA for the CDR3 is TGTGCCAGCAGCAAAGCAGGCAGCCGGGGTGGCTACGAGCAGTACGTC.

The chain is built from TRBV6-6 and TRBJ1-2; 7 bases are shared with TRBD1. CDR1 is MNHNY, CDR2 SVGAGI, per germline (reference sequence). CDR3 length: 14 amino acids. J gave up 8 bases and V 6 bases, and 12 bases lay outside the gene matches. CDR3 sequence (DNA): TGTGCCAGCAGCTCTACTCGGGACAGTAAAGGCTACACCTTC. This gives the protein CASSSTRDSKGYTF.

The chain combines TRBV13 with TRBJ1-1, with D perhaps TRBD1 (6 bases). This CDR3 has 15 amino acids. Germline-derived CDR1 and CDR2 are PRHDT and FYEKMQ (reference sequence). V was shortened by 5 bases and J by 1 base, with 14 bases between the two germline ends. The CDR3 loop reads CASSPEDSRNTEAFF. In DNA form, the CDR3 reads TGTGCCAGCAGCCCAGAGGACAGCAGGAACACTGAAGCTTTCTTT.

The chain is built from TRBV6-1 and TRBJ1-1, with D possibly TRBD1 on 5 matching bases. CDR3 length equals 14 residues. CDR1 and CDR2 from the germline V gene are MNHNS and SASEGT. Trimming stripped 8 bases from V and 1 base from J, with 14 bases between. The CDR3 nucleotides read TGTGCCAGCGGCTCGAATACAGGGAACACTGAAGCTTTCTTT. Translation gives CASGSNTGNTEAFF.

As concerns this clone: Other DNA variants within this sample encode the same CDR3. This sequence joins TRBV29-1 and TRBJ1-1; D perhaps matches TRBD1 (6 bases). Germline CDR1 SQVTM, CDR2 ANQGSEA. Trimming shortened V by 6 bases and J by 1 base, and 9 bases separated the two germline ends. CDR3 length equals 12 residues. In DNA, the CDR3 is TGCAGCGTACAGGGTGGGAACACTGAAGCTTTCTTT. It is translated as CSVQGGNTEAFF. The complete variable domain, with remaining parts taken from reference TRBV29-1 and TRBJ1-1, reads SAVISQKPSRDICQRGTSLTIQCQVDSQVTMMFWYRQQPGQSLTLIATANQGSEATYESGFVIDKFPISRPNLTFSTLTVSNMSPEDSSIYLCSVQGGNTEAFFGQGTRLTVV.

The chain recombines TRBV6-5 with TRBJ1-5, with D possibly TRBD1 on 6 matching bases. CDR3 length: 15 residues. Trimming removed 6 bases at V and 0 bases at J, with 12 bases between. The germline V gene encodes CDR1 MNHEY and CDR2 SVGAGI. CDR3 in amino acids: CASSNGQYSNQPQHF. Written as DNA, the CDR3 is TGTGCCAGCAGCAATGGACAGTATAGCAATCAGCCCCAGCATTTT.

The sample holds many counts of this clone. Distinct nucleotide sequences in the sample also encode this CDR3. The chain is built from TRBV29-1 and TRBJ2-7, with no clear D. The CDR3 spans 12 residues. CDR1 SQVTM and CDR2 ANQGSEA come from the germline V gene. Trimming stripped 3 bases from V and 3 bases from J, with 9 bases between. The CDR3 DNA is TGCAGCGTTGAGGCGCAGGACTACGAGCAGTACTTC. Its protein product is CSVEAQDYEQYF.

Only one count was recorded for this clone. The chain has TRBV7-9 and TRBJ2-1, with D possibly TRBD2 on 6 matching bases. Germline CDR1 is SEHNR and CDR2 is FQNEAQ (reference sequence). The length of the CDR3 is 15 residues. Between the trimmed V and J ends, which lost 6 bases and 9 bases, there was a span of 21 bases. DNA of the CDR3: TGTGCCAGCAGTCGTAATAGCGGAACCAGCGGTGAGCAGTTCTTC. Residues: CASSRNSGTSGEQFF.

The rearrangement links TRBV5-1 to TRBJ2-3; 14 positions agree with TRBD2. The CDR3 contains 19 residues. Germline V gene sequence: CDR1 SGHRS, CDR2 YFSETQ. Losses at the gene ends were 4 bases for V and 2 bases for J; bases not matched to a gene: 12. The DNA for the CDR3 is TGCGCCAGCAGCCTCTACGGGACTAGCGGGGGTGCTACCACAGATACGCAGTATTTT. Its translation: CASSLYGTSGGATTDTQYF.